The text below deals with one TCR beta chain. Its antigen is undetermined. Germline loops: CDR1 SNHLY, CDR2 FYNNEI. The V gene lost 8 bases and the J gene lost 2 bases, with 16 bases spanning the gap. The CDR3 covers 14 residues. Using immunoSEQ multiplex PCR, the repertoire was profiled, and TCRdb retains in-frame clones only, with some absent. The sample carries 30,000 or so clones, around 91% recorded once. This entry belongs to a study of multiple sclerosis patients with progressive multifocal leukoencephalopathy. Study-level findings and limits: The findings' link to JC virus versus immunocompromise remained uncertain.

Documented time point: roughly 13 months of natalizumab therapy. Multiple sclerosis patients on natalizumab who never developed PML served as longitudinally sampled controls. This sequence originates from a human donor with multiple sclerosis. The material was PBMCs, obtained from a patient treated with natalizumab. V is TRBV2 and J is TRBJ2-7, with D possibly being TRBD1 (6 bases). Written as DNA, the CDR3 is TGTGCCAGCGTAAAGACAGGCCCACCCTACGAGCAGTACTTC. Its protein is CASVKTGPPYEQYF.